This TCR beta chain was recorded in a study of shared clonotypes between healthy human individuals. Profiling relied on immunoSEQ multiplex PCR, and the TCRdb table lists in-frame clones only, not all of them. The sample holds fewer than 1 million clones, 90% to 98% seen once. Per germline, CDR1 MNHNS and CDR2 SASEGT. CDR3 length equals 14 residues. V lost 5 bases to trimming and J lost 1 base, with 12 bases between them. Study observations and caveats: The naive CD4 repertoires of a handful of donors were compared, and approximately 5% of clonotypes were shared.

As defined, naive CD8 cells were CD45RO-negative and positively selected for CCR7, with terminally differentiated effector memory CD45RA+ cells excluded. In the case of this clone: Antigen unknown.

V usage is TRBV6-1 and J usage is TRBJ2-7; D possibly matches TRBD1 or TRBD2 (5 bases each). The sequenced sample was naive CD8+ T cells sorted from blood. The receptor was isolated from a man under 40 in good health. The CDR3 DNA sequence: TGTGCCAGCAGTTCTGGGACGGAATCCTACGAGCAGTACTTC. Amino acids: CASSSGTESYEQYF.